The 25 T cell receptor beta chains below all came from one sample that was sequenced in a study of radiation and T cells in renal cell carcinoma. Libraries were prepared by immunoSEQ multiplex PCR; TCRdb keeps only in-frame clonotypes and omits some of them. The sample contains some 120,000 clones, 75% to 90% of which appear only once. Time point: blood 2 weeks post-SBRT. Treatment defined: 15 Gy SBRT to primary tumor, nephrectomy 4 weeks later. Sequenced here: blood, sampled from a patient whose treatment included radiotherapy and nephrectomy. These receptors all come from a woman aged 60-75 years with renal cell carcinoma.

V gene TRBV28 combines with J gene TRBJ1-4, with D perhaps matching TRBD1 (6 bases). The CDR3 sequence is 15 residues long. The germline CDR1 and CDR2 sequences are MDHEN and SYDVKM. Trimming left V 3 bases short and J 5 bases short, with 13 bases between. CDR3 nucleotide sequence: TGTGCCAGCAGTTTCGCGGGGGCCCCGAATGAAAAACTGTTTTTT. Its translation is CASSFAGAPNEKLFF.

As concerns this clone: The same CDR3 also results from other DNA sequences found in this sample. The V call is TRBV9, the J call TRBJ1-1; D not certain. Germline loops: CDR1 SGDLS, CDR2 YYNGEE. Trimming removed 3 bases at V and 3 bases at J, with 6 bases between. The CDR3 covers 12 residues. This CDR3 is CASSARDTEAFF. The CDR3 nucleotides read TGTGCCAGCAGCGCCCGGGACACTGAAGCTTTCTTT.

This chain joins TRBV5-1 and TRBJ2-6; 9 nucleotides align to TRBD1. Germline V gives CDR1 SGHRS, CDR2 YFSETQ. The CDR3 runs to 16 residues. The V segment lost 4 bases and the J segment 0 bases; nucleotides outside the gene matches: 2. CDR3 in DNA: TGCGCCAGCAGCAAGGACAGGGGCTCTGGGGCCAACGTCCTGACTTTC. Protein sequence: CASSKDRGSGANVLTF.

The J gene is TRBJ2-3, the V gene TRBV19; the match to TRBD2 covers 9 bases. Trimming cost V 0 bases and J 4 bases; bases outside gene matches: 5. There are 16 residues in the CDR3. The germline V gene encodes CDR1 LNHDA and CDR2 SQIVND (reference sequence). CDR3 residues: CASSIDRLAGPDTQYF. Here the CDR3 DNA reads TGTGCCAGTAGTATAGATCGTCTAGCGGGGCCAGATACGCAGTATTTT.

This clone was counted ten times or more. The rearrangement joins TRBV2 to TRBJ1-5; a possible D gene is TRBD1 (5 bases). In germline, CDR1 is SNHLY, CDR2 FYNNEI. Between the trimmed V and J ends, which lost 6 bases and 3 bases, there was a span of 12 bases. The CDR3 extends over 14 amino acids. CDR3 sequence (DNA): TGTGCCAGCAGCCGGGACCAAACCAATCAGCCCCAGCATTTT. It is translated as CASSRDQTNQPQHF.

The CDR3 region is CASSSFLAGMGEQYF. CDR3 bases: TGTGCCAGCAGCTCCTTCCTAGCGGGAATGGGCGAGCAGTACTTC. The genes are TRBV11-1 and TRBJ2-7, with 9 bases fitting TRBD2. The germline gives CDR1 SGHAT, CDR2 FQDESV (reference sequence). The CDR3 length is 15 residues. With 4 bases clipped from V and 6 bases from J, the junction kept 10 bases outside the gene matches.

This clone was seen once. The rearrangement uses TRBV19 and TRBJ2-3; 11 bases agree with TRBD2. From germline, CDR1 is LNHDA and CDR2 SQIVND (reference sequence). The V and J ends lost 7 bases and 3 bases, in that order; junction bases with no gene match: 3. This CDR3 has 14 amino acids. The CDR3 region has the DNA TGTGCCAGTAATAGCGGGGGGGGGACAGATACGCAGTATTTT. Protein sequence: CASNSGGGTDTQYF.

This chain joins TRBV7-2 and TRBJ2-1; TRBD2 matches at 11 bases. The V gene's germline CDR1 is SGHTA and CDR2 FQGNSA. The CDR3 runs to 14 residues. V trimming: 7 bases; J trimming: 3 bases; junction bases outside the gene matches: 2. CDR3 loop: CASTLAGGYNEQFF. CDR3 DNA: TGTGCCAGCACGCTAGCGGGGGGCTACAATGAGCAGTTCTTC.

In this sample, this clone is medium-sized. The chain has TRBV5-1 and TRBJ1-1; possibly TRBD1 for D (5 bases). The CDR3 has 14 residues. V was trimmed by 7 bases and J by 0 bases, leaving 13 bases between them. CDR1 and CDR2 (germline): SGHRS, YFSETQ. In DNA form, the CDR3 reads TGCGCCAGCCAGGACGGGGGTATGAACACTGAAGCTTTCTTT. It codes for CASQDGGMNTEAFF.

CDR3 in amino acids: CASSVGTYGYTF. In DNA, the CDR3 is TGTGCCAGCAGTGTCGGTACTTATGGCTACACCTTC. The chain is built from TRBV28 and TRBJ1-2; D unresolved. The length of the CDR3 is 12 residues. CDR1 MDHEN and CDR2 SYDVKM come from the germline V gene. The ends were cut back, 5 bases at V and 5 bases at J, with 9 bases in the middle.

The V gene is TRBV7-2, the J gene TRBJ2-3, with D hard to call. Germline loops: CDR1 SGHTA, CDR2 FQGNSA. Between the trimmed V and J ends, which lost 1 base and 2 bases, there was a span of 7 bases. CDR3 length: 14 amino acids. This CDR3 reads CASSLVGPTDTQYF. CDR3 nucleotide sequence: TGTGCCAGCAGCTTAGTTGGTCCCACAGATACGCAGTATTTT.

The chain couples TRBV2 to TRBJ2-3; D is uncertain. Trimming shortened V by 5 bases and J by 5 bases, and 5 bases separated the two germline ends. The CDR3 runs 11 residues. Germline loops: CDR1 SNHLY, CDR2 FYNNEI. The CDR3 nucleotides are TGTGCCAGCAGTTTAAGAGATACGCAGTATTTT. Its protein is CASSLRDTQYF. The variable domain in full, with the rest retrieved from reference TRBV2 and TRBJ2-3, is EPEVTQTPSHQVTQMGQEVILRCVPISNHLYFYWYRQILGQKVEFLVSFYNNEISEKSEIFDDQFSVERPDGSNFTLKIRSTKLEDSAMYFCASSLRDTQYFGPGTRLTVL.

V is TRBV9 and J is TRBJ2-3; 8 bases map to TRBD1. There are 18 residues in the CDR3. The germline gives CDR1 SGDLS, CDR2 YYNGEE. V gave up 4 bases and J gave up 0 bases; unmatched junction bases: 13. The CDR3 loop reads CASSLLPTGQGSTDTQYF. CDR3 DNA sequence: TGTGCCAGCAGCCTACTACCAACCGGACAGGGAAGCACAGATACGCAGTATTTT.

This clone was seen a single time. The chain carries TRBV9 and TRBJ2-2; 7 nucleotides agree with TRBD2. This CDR3 region has 16 residues. Germline V gene lookup returns CDR1 SGDLS and CDR2 YYNGEE. The V gene end was trimmed by 3 bases and the J gene end by 1 base; junction bases not matched to a gene: 6. In DNA, the CDR3 is TGTGCCAGCAGCGGCCGTAGCGGGCTGAACACCGGGGAGCTGTTTTTT. This translates into CASSGRSGLNTGELFF.

V usage is TRBV4-2 and J usage is TRBJ1-5; TRBD1 aligns across 10 bases. V dropped 1 base and J dropped 4; count of bases not matched to a gene: 1. Germline V gene sequence: CDR1 LGHNA, CDR2 YNFKEQ. This CDR3 is 15 amino acids long. CDR3: CASSQGQGANQPQHF. In DNA form, the CDR3 reads TGTGCCAGCAGCCAAGGACAGGGGGCGAATCAGCCCCAGCATTTT.

The rearrangement links TRBV7-3 to TRBJ1-1; 7 bases map to TRBD1. Per germline, CDR1 SGHTA and CDR2 FQGTGA. The CDR3 is made up of 15 amino acids. The V and J ends lost 7 bases and 4 bases, in that order; junction bases with no gene match: 12. The CDR3 here is CASKSGRGLGTEAFF. The DNA for the CDR3 is TGTGCCAGCAAGAGCGGGAGGGGGCTAGGCACTGAAGCTTTCTTT.

V and J are TRBV5-1 and TRBJ1-2, with TRBD1 identical over 7 bases. Trimming removed 4 bases from V and 8 bases from J; junction bases left unmatched: 11. There are 14 residues in the CDR3. Germline V CDR1 and CDR2: SGHRS, YFSETQ. In nucleotides, the CDR3 is TGCGCCAGCAGCCCAAGACCGACAGGGTACGGCTACACCTTC. This encodes CASSPRPTGYGYTF.

The chain links TRBV29-1 to TRBJ2-6; no clear D gene. The CDR3 has 13 amino acids. V was trimmed by 5 bases and J by 0 bases, leaving 5 bases between them. CDR1 and CDR2 from the germline V gene are SQVTM and ANQGSEA. The CDR3 reads CSVYSSGANVLTF. CDR3 bases: TGCAGCGTTTATTCCTCTGGGGCCAACGTCCTGACTTTC.

The V and J genes are TRBV28 and TRBJ1-4, with D unclear. V gave up 5 bases and J gave up 6 bases, with 19 bases separating them. This CDR3 has 16 residues. Germline V lookup: CDR1 MDHEN, CDR2 SYDVKM. CDR3 region: CASSLFSKRRDEKLFF. CDR3 bases: TGTGCCAGCAGTCTCTTTTCGAAACGTCGGGATGAAAAACTGTTTTTT. Combining the CDR3 with reference TRBV28 and TRBJ1-4 gives the whole variable domain DVKVTQSSRYLVKRTGEKVFLECVQDMDHENMFWYRQDPGLGLRLIYFSYDVKMKEKGDIPEGYSVSREKKERFSLILESASTNQTSMYLCASSLFSKRRDEKLFFGSGTQLSVL.

J is TRBJ1-3 and V is TRBV9; D uncertain. This CDR3 is built from 15 residues. V dropped 0 bases and J dropped 2 bases, with 9 bases sitting between them. Germline CDR1 and CDR2: SGDLS and YYNGEE. CDR3 DNA: TGTGCCAGCAGCGTAGAACCCAACACTGGAAACACCATATATTTT. Translation: CASSVEPNTGNTIYF.

The chain joins TRBV19 to TRBJ1-1; no reliable D call. CDR1 is LNHDA and CDR2 is SQIVND in the germline V gene (reference sequence). The CDR3 spans 15 residues. The V end was cut by 3 bases, the J end by 2 bases, with 13 bases between. In DNA, the CDR3 is TGTGCCAGTAGTATGGGAACAGACGAAAACACTGAAGCTTTCTTT. Translation gives CASSMGTDENTEAFF.

The chain combines TRBV7-2 with TRBJ1-2; 7 bases are a match to TRBD1. Per germline, CDR1 SGHTA and CDR2 FQGNSA. This CDR3 comprises 16 residues. V lost 5 bases to trimming and J lost 2 bases; unmatched junction nucleotides: 11. The CDR3 loop is CASSETGTAPNYGYTF. DNA for the CDR3: TGTGCCAGCAGCGAAACTGGGACAGCTCCGAACTATGGCTACACCTTC. The full variable domain, completed using reference TRBV7-2 and TRBJ1-2, is GAGVSQSPSNKVTEKGKDVELRCDPISGHTALYWYRQSLGQGLEFLIYFQGNSAPDKSGLPSDRFSAERTGGSVSTLTIQRTQQEDSAVYLCASSETGTAPNYGYTFGSGTRLTVV.

This clone was counted once. The chain is built from TRBV5-1 and TRBJ2-7; the D gene is possibly TRBD1 (6 bases). Trimming stripped 2 bases from V and 2 bases from J, with 8 bases between. Germline CDR1 reads SGHRS; CDR2 reads YFSETQ. This CDR3 is 13 amino acids long. The CDR3 DNA follows: TGCGCCAGCAGCTTCGGACAGACCTACGAGCAGTACTTC. Its protein product is CASSFGQTYEQYF. Using reference TRBV5-1 and TRBJ2-7 for the parts outside the CDR3, the full variable domain is KAGVTQTPRYLIKTRGQQVTLSCSPISGHRSVSWYQQTPGQGLQFLFEYFSETQRNKGNFPGRFSGRQFSNSRSEMNVSTLELGDSALYLCASSFGQTYEQYFGPGTRLTVT.

This clone turned up a few times. V and J are TRBV4-1 and TRBJ1-4; a possible D gene is TRBD1 (6 bases). The CDR3 is made up of 15 amino acids. V dropped 0 bases and J dropped 7 bases, with 12 bases sitting between them. From germline, CDR1 is MGHRA and CDR2 YSYEKL. This CDR3 is CASSQDRRGSEKLFF. The CDR3, as DNA: TGCGCCAGCAGCCAAGATCGCAGGGGTAGTGAAAAACTGTTTTTT.

J is TRBJ1-1 and V is TRBV5-4, with D perhaps TRBD1 (5 bases). This CDR3 has 14 amino acids. The V gene lost 4 bases and the J gene lost 3 bases, with 13 bases spanning the gap. CDR1 is SGHNT, CDR2 YYREEE, per germline (reference sequence). This CDR3 reads CASSRQSGDTEAFF. CDR3 nucleotides: TGTGCCAGCAGCCGACAGTCTGGGGACACTGAAGCTTTCTTT. Filled out from reference TRBV5-4 and TRBJ1-1, the complete variable domain reads ETGVTQSPTHLIKTRGQQVTLRCSSQSGHNTVSWYQQALGQGPQFIFQYYREEENGRGNFPPRFSGLQFPNYSSELNVNALELDDSALYLCASSRQSGDTEAFFGQGTRLTVV.